The entry that follows covers one TCR beta chain sequence. This entry is derived from a study of shared T cell receptors in the human thymus. The table came from immunoSEQ multiplex PCR; TCRdb's copy has only in-frame clones and leaves some out. The table has around 730,000 clones, 70% to 90% seen once. After removal of 5 bases from V and 0 bases from J, the junction contained 11 bases not matched to a gene. The CDR3 covers 18 residues. Per the germline V gene, CDR1 is SGHAT and CDR2 is FQNNGV. The same data also contributed to another study, on human thymus T cells. That publication notes: Donation was from healthy Finnish infants who were having corrective surgery that addressed congenital heart defects. It was from resections taken during corrective heart surgery that the thymus tissue came. What related research reported was that thymic repertoires overlapped highly among unrelated individuals.

The clonotype originates from a girl under two years old with a congenital heart defect. The rearrangement links TRBV11-2 to TRBJ1-1; 11 bases are shared with TRBD1. The specimen was thymocytes. CDR3 nucleotide sequence: TGTGCCAGCAGCCCGACCGCCGGGACAGGGGGGATGAACACTGAAGCTTTCTTT. Residues: CASSPTAGTGGMNTEAFF. Full variable domain (remainder filled in from reference TRBV11-2 and TRBJ1-1): EAGVAQSPRYKIIEKRQSVAFWCNPISGHATLYWYQQILGQGPKLLIQFQNNGVVDDSQLPKDRFSAERLKGVDSTLKIQPAKLEDSAVYLCASSPTAGTGGMNTEAFFGQGTRLTVV.